This T cell receptor beta chain was captured by sequencing in a study of control samples from healthy donors and cancer patients. The CDR3 contains 16 residues. From germline, CDR1 is LNHDA and CDR2 SQIVND (reference sequence). The J segment lost 3 bases and the V segment lost 6 bases, leaving 10 bases of the junction unmatched. Clones were sequenced by immunoSEQ multiplex PCR, and TCRdb holds only the in-frame ones, with some missing. The table has fewer than 110,000 clones, about 89% seen once. The sequencing input was blood. The V and J genes are TRBV19 and TRBJ1-3; the match to TRBD1 covers 8 bases. The sequence was collected from a man aged 25 to 40 in good health. CDR3 protein: CASSRRAGGNGNTIYF. The CDR3 region has the DNA TGTGCCAGTAGCCGCAGGGCAGGGGGCAATGGAAACACCATATATTTT.